Reported below is one T cell receptor (beta chain). Antigen specificity is unknown. The sample belongs to a study of OX40 agonist ivuxolimab in advanced cancers. Across the whole study: Across the patients, intravenous ivuxolimab was delivered every 2 weeks at 0.01 to 10 mg/kg. Three patients, one with hepatocellular carcinoma and two with cutaneous melanoma, responded partially.

Clones were sequenced by immunoSEQ multiplex PCR, and TCRdb holds only the in-frame ones, with some missing. The data contain about 98,000 clones, just under 95% of them singletons. The germline V and J ends were trimmed by 1 base and 9 bases, with 10 bases remaining between them. This CDR3 spans 13 amino acids. CDR1 is MNHNY, CDR2 SVGAGI, per germline (reference sequence). Study observations and caveats: There were, on average, more expanded clones in CD8+ T cells than in CD4+. What antigens the expanded peripheral T cells recognized was never established.

The chain couples TRBV6-6 to TRBJ2-1, with D maybe TRBD1 (5 bases). Sequences were derived from CD4+ or CD8+ T cells sorted from blood, sampled in a trial of the OX40 agonist ivuxolimab. This TCR came from an adult with an advanced solid tumor such as melanoma, head and neck, liver or kidney cancer. DNA of the CDR3: TGTGCCAGCAGTTACTTGGGGCGAAGTGAGCAGTTCTTC. Residues: CASSYLGRSEQFF.